This T cell receptor (beta chain) emerged from a study of blood T cell repertoires in COVID-19. Looking at the study overall: From T cells, B-cell-depleted T cells, or PBMCs came the material, which was cDNA or gDNA.

Trimming took 6 bases from V and 0 from J, leaving 12 bases between them. Germline CDR1 reads LNHDA; CDR2 reads SQIVND (reference sequence). The CDR3 runs 16 residues. Profiled with immunoSEQ multiplex PCR; TCRdb holds only in-frame clones, not every one. The sample lists 120,000 to 150,000 clones, about 87% occurring once. The source is a woman aged 50 to 60 with acute or convalescent COVID-19. This rearrangement joins TRBV19 to TRBJ2-6; no reliable D call. The sample was peripheral blood. Written as DNA, the CDR3 is TGTGCCAGTAGCCACAGTTCCCTCTCTGGGGCCAACGTCCTGACTTTC. Protein: CASSHSSLSGANVLTF.